The rows below give T cell receptor beta chains drawn from one sample of a study of beta chain features in type 1 diabetes. TCRdb's copy holds only in-frame clones and misses some; the assay was immunoSEQ multiplex PCR. Among 50,000 to 70,000 clones listed, around 50% were seen once. The material sequenced was Tregs from blood. The receptors stem from a woman aged 40 to 49 with type 1 diabetes. Each CDR3 is given with its conserved first and last residue. D genes are given only for firm matches. Rows may omit the clone size; those that give it use once, few, many or a size class.

CDR3nt | CDR3aa | d_gene | j_gene | v_gene | abundance
TGCAGCGTTGAAGGCGGGGGATTTACAGGACGTCCGCAGGATGAGCAGTTCTTC | CSVEGGGFTGRPQDEQFF | TRBD2 | TRBJ2-1 | TRBV29-1 | .
TGTGCCAGCAGCTTAGATGGCCAGGGTCAGCCCCAGCATTTT | CASSLDGQGQPQHF | . | TRBJ1-5 | TRBV7-2 | large
TGTGCCAGCAGCTTATACAGTAATAGCAATCAGCCCCAGCATTTT | CASSLYSNSNQPQHF | . | TRBJ1-5 | TRBV7-6 | once
TGTGCCAGTAAGGACAGGGGGAACAGGTACGAGCAGTACTTC | CASKDRGNRYEQYF | TRBD1 | TRBJ2-7 | TRBV2 | .
TGTGCCAGCAGCCCTGACAGTGAAAAACTGTTTTTT | CASSPDSEKLFF | . | TRBJ1-4 | TRBV11-2 | .
TGTGCCAGCAGCCAAGAGCTGGGGGCCAGGGGTGAAAAACTGTTTTTT | CASSQELGARGEKLFF | . | TRBJ1-4 | TRBV4-2 | .
TGTGCCAGCAGCTTAGAGAGGGGGGGAGGCAATGAGCAGTTCTTC | CASSLERGGGNEQFF | . | TRBJ2-1 | TRBV11-3 | .
TGTGCCAGCAGCCAAGGCAGGGAAGAGACCCAGTACTTC | CASSQGREETQYF | . | TRBJ2-5 | TRBV4-2 | .
TGTGCCAGTAAGGGGGTATCGCAGGGACGATCACCCCTCCACTTT | CASKGVSQGRSPLHF | . | TRBJ1-6 | TRBV19 | .
TGTGCCAGCAGTGCTACAGGTTATACCTACGAGCAGTACTTC | CASSATGYTYEQYF | . | TRBJ2-7 | TRBV6-1 | few
TGCAGTGTGAAGGCGGCCAACTCCTACAATGAGCAGTTCTTC | CSVKAANSYNEQFF | . | TRBJ2-1 | TRBV29-1 | .
TGCGCCAGCAGCCCCCAATACAATGAGCAGTTCTTC | CASSPQYNEQFF | . | TRBJ2-1 | TRBV5-1 | .
TGTGCCAGCAGTGGCACTGGACTAGCGGACGTCAATGAGCAGTTCTTC | CASSGTGLADVNEQFF | TRBD2 | TRBJ2-1 | TRBV2 | .
TGTGCCAGCAGTGGGCATGCTAGCAATCAGCCCCAGCATTTT | CASSGHASNQPQHF | . | TRBJ1-5 | TRBV28 | .
TGCAGCGTTGTCCCCTCCCTCGGGGGGGGTACGCAGTATTTT | CSVVPSLGGGTQYF | TRBD2 | TRBJ2-3 | TRBV29-1 | .
TGTGCCAGCAGGACAGGGGCCAATGAGCAGTTCTTC | CASRTGANEQFF | TRBD1 | TRBJ2-1 | TRBV28 | .
TGCGCCAGCAATTCGGGCAGGTTGGGAGATGGCTACACCTTC | CASNSGRLGDGYTF | . | TRBJ1-2 | TRBV5-1 | .
TGTGCCAGCAGCCCTGACAGGGTGGCAGAGACCCAGTACTTC | CASSPDRVAETQYF | TRBD1 | TRBJ2-5 | TRBV11-2 | .
TGCGCCAGCAGCCAACCGCGACCGTACGGGGGGGAACTGTTTTTT | CASSQPRPYGGELFF | . | TRBJ1-4 | TRBV4-1 | .
TGTGCCAGCTCACCACCTATGGGGGCCCGGGGTAACCCTGAAGCTTTCTTT | CASSPPMGARGNPEAFF | . | TRBJ1-1 | TRBV18 | .
TGTGCCAGCAGCTTCGAGGGTTTCTCCTACGAGCAGTACTTC | CASSFEGFSYEQYF | . | TRBJ2-7 | TRBV7-9 | .
TGTGCCAGCAGCTTCGTCGGGGGGGGCAGCACAGATACGCAGTATTTT | CASSFVGGGSTDTQYF | TRBD2 | TRBJ2-3 | TRBV11-2 | .
TGTGCCAGCAGTTATGACAGGGGCACTGAAGCTTTCTTT | CASSYDRGTEAFF | TRBD1 | TRBJ1-1 | TRBV6-5 | .